The source of this T cell receptor (beta chain) is a study of T cell repertoires in ileal Crohn's disease. Looking at the study overall: Patients had a median roughly 8-year disease duration, and around 35% were active smokers. The M6 sample came from neoterminal ileum during colonoscopy after surgery. Study findings and constraints: Active smokers at surgery had more clonal expansions than non-smokers.

Around 0.45 micrograms of biopsy DNA per sample underwent TCRB immunosequencing. Assay used: immunoSEQ multiplex PCR; TCRdb lists only in-frame clones, some missing. The data hold about 62,000 clones, with around nine tenths observed a single time. Looked up from germline, CDR1 is LNHDA and CDR2 is SQIVND (reference sequence). V shed 3 bases and J shed 0 bases, with 8 bases lying between them. The CDR3 covers 15 residues. As for time point: neoterminal ileum biopsy at postoperative endoscopy, about 6 months after surgery. Remarks on this clone: What it binds is not known.

Sequenced sample: ileal tissue. The source of this sequence is an adult with Crohn's disease. The chain is built from TRBV19 and TRBJ2-2; TRBD1 is a possible D gene (6 bases). The CDR3 spells CASSMGHANTGELFF. As DNA, the CDR3 is TGTGCCAGTAGTATGGGACACGCGAACACCGGGGAGCTGTTTTTT.